Below are 7 T cell receptor beta chains sequenced from a single sample in a study of regulatory T cells in long-lasting Graves disease. To make TCR beta libraries, researchers used iRepertoire HTBI primers and Arm-PCR of CDR3 regions. TCRdb redid the calling of the multiplex PCR reads with MiXCR, one entry per CDR3 protein. The repertoire holds approximately 400,000 distinct CDR3 sequences, with roughly 15% as singletons. Time point noted: newly diagnosed GD, antithyroid drugs for less than 3 months. With RNA extracted from PBMCs as input, the TCR library was made. The specimen comprised peripheral blood mononuclear cells (PBMCs), sampled at new diagnosis, from a patient treated with antithyroid drugs. These receptors were obtained from a female donor with Graves disease.

This clonotype was detected ten times or more. J is TRBJ2-3 and V is TRBV5-1; 9 positions match TRBD2. With V trimmed by 0 bases and J by 2 bases, 4 bases remained unmatched. The CDR3 extends over 16 amino acids. The germline gives CDR1 SGHRS, CDR2 YFSETQ. The DNA of the CDR3 is TGCGCCAGCAGCTTGGCGGCGGGGGGGCCCACAGATACGCAGTATTTT. Translating it yields CASSLAAGGPTDTQYF.

This clonotype was detected only a few times. One junction end does not reproduce the germline sequence, and a read error may be involved. The CDR3 loop reads CAGSLDEGRMNTEAFF. The CDR3, as DNA: TGTGCCGGCAGCTTGGATGAGGGGCGGATGAACACTGAAGCTTTCTTT. This chain uses TRBV11-2 with TRBJ1-1, with D possibly matching TRBD1 (5 bases). Germline V gene lookup returns CDR1 SGHAT and CDR2 FQNNGV. The CDR3 runs to 16 residues.

This clonotype came up many times. This chain joins TRBV11-2 and TRBJ2-7, with 13 bases identical to TRBD2. The CDR3 extends over 16 amino acids. Germline trimming cut 5 bases from V and 3 bases from J; bases unmatched to any gene: 7. Germline V gives CDR1 SGHAT, CDR2 FQNNGV. CDR3 sequence reads: CASSPSRLAGGYEQYF. Written as DNA, the CDR3 is TGTGCCAGCAGCCCTAGCCGACTAGCGGGAGGCTACGAGCAGTACTTC.

The gene calls are TRBV7-9 and TRBJ2-7; D may be TRBD1 (6 bases). The germline gives CDR1 SEHNR, CDR2 FQNEAQ (reference sequence). The CDR3 has 14 residues. Trimming shortened V by 5 bases and J by 3 bases, and 14 bases separated the two germline ends. The DNA of the CDR3 is TGTGCCAGCAGCGTCCGGGACATACACTACGAGCAGTACTTC. Translating it yields CASSVRDIHYEQYF.

This clonotype has a count of ten or more. This chain joins TRBV5-1 and TRBJ2-1, with D unclear. This CDR3 contains 18 residues. Germline V gene data show CDR1 as SGHRS and CDR2 as YFSETQ. V was shortened by 4 bases and J by 0 bases, with 20 bases between the two germline ends. For the CDR3, the DNA is TGCGCCAGCAGCCTGAGCCCCCCCGGCACCAGCTCCTACAATGAGCAGTTCTTC. The encoded protein is CASSLSPPGTSSYNEQFF.

The CDR3 loop reads CASRRERSTGELFF. The CDR3 DNA reads TGTGCCTCCCGGCGGGAAAGGAGCACCGGGGAGCTGTTTTTT. The rearrangement joins TRBV15 to TRBJ2-2, with D tentatively TRBD2 (6 bases). Looked up from germline, CDR1 is LNHNV and CDR2 is YYDKDF (reference sequence). The CDR3 consists of 14 residues. With 11 bases removed from V and 4 bases from J, the gap between germline ends came to 17 bases.

Many counts were recorded for this clonotype. The V gene is TRBV3-1, the J gene TRBJ2-2; TRBD2 aligns across 10 bases. Per the germline V gene, CDR1 is LGHDT and CDR2 is YNNKEL (reference sequence). CDR3 length equals 17 residues. After removal of 1 base from V and 6 bases from J, the junction contained 8 bases not matched to a gene. The CDR3 sequence is CASSQVIGSGGAGELFF. For the CDR3, the DNA is TGTGCCAGCAGCCAAGTGATCGGCAGCGGGGGGGCCGGGGAGCTGTTTTTT. Supplemented by reference TRBV3-1 and TRBJ2-2, the full variable domain reads DTAVSQTPKYLVTQMGNDKSIKCEQNLGHDTMYWYKQDSKKFLKIMFSYNNKELIINETVPNRFSPKSPDKAHLNLHINSLELGDSAVYFCASSQVIGSGGAGELFFGEGSRLTVL.